This record concerns one T cell receptor beta chain sequence. Its antigen is unknown. The data stem from a study of CD8 T cells in ankylosing spondylitis. Quantitative 5'-RACE was performed with molecular barcodes, and it yielded the TCR beta libraries. One entry per CDR3 protein results from TCRdb running MiXCR on the 5' RACE reads. The sample shows approximately 300,000 distinct CDR3 sequences, 7% to 9% of them seen only once. Study outcomes and limitations: Reports of some motif variants in reactive arthritis synovial fluid and blood predate this one. Disease-linked clones reportedly concentrated significantly in matched ankylosing spondylitis synovial fluid. Ankylosing spondylitis blood appeared to carry a characteristic TCR beta motif of roughly 8 highly homologous variants. Disease-associated clonotypes exhibited CD8+ identity and were relatively infrequent in peripheral blood.

The CDR3 spans 15 residues. Germline V gene data show CDR1 as SNHLY and CDR2 as FYNNEI. The germline V and J ends were trimmed by 4 bases and 3 bases, with 16 bases remaining between them. The clonotype originates from a male donor with ankylosing spondylitis. The V and J genes are TRBV2 and TRBJ2-7; D possibly matches TRBD1 or TRBD2 (5 bases each). Sequenced input: blood, either unsorted or a sorted T cell fraction (not recorded which). The CDR3 nucleotides are TGTGCCAGCAGTGCAGGGCCGGGGACGGGCTACGAGCAGTACTTC. Protein: CASSAGPGTGYEQYF.